This TCR beta chain was recorded in a study of blood T cell repertoires in COVID-19 (TCRdb year 2020). Turning to the overall study: Samples from collaborators originated in the United States, Italy and Spain and spanned both the acute and convalescent phases of COVID-19. The prospective study material was composed of cDNA or gDNA derived from T cells, B-cell-depleted T cells, or PBMCs. The dataset comprised deeply sampled blood TCRbeta repertoires from subjects exposed to, actively infected with, or recovered from COVID-19. The repertoires were made available in a free public database intended to serve as a resource for research on the immune response to SARS-CoV-2. Samples came from the ongoing ImmuneRACE study (first 160 participants) plus 1,254 subjects from 6 global collaborators. The sample metadata nearly always contained a de-identified subject ID, COVID-19 status, age in years and sex. Where available, HLA class I and class II types were obtained from metadata supplied by the sample provider rather than from assay-based typing. The full study reports these points: The quantity of clinical and demographic metadata differed by source and by participant and was supplied without curation.

The immunoSEQ Assay, a bias-controlled multiplex PCR, was used to amplify TCRbeta CDR3 regions from genomic DNA. In the source study's methods: Within the assay, amplification of reference gene primers was used to estimate how many nucleated cells each sample contained. To quantify the absolute abundance of each unique TCRbeta CDR3 rearrangement, sequence reads were collapsed and filtered. For each sample, productive Simpson clonality was calculated by taking the square root of Simpson's diversity index across productive rearrangements. TCRdb obtained this table from immuneACCESS and retained in-frame rearrangements with V and J assigned. These tables miss some clones; where compared with another copy, unresolved V genes account for less than half of the shortfall, and the remainder is unexplained. D and trimming were read from the DNA, whereas the V and J calls and clone size are those reported in that table. The table for this sample lists around 330,000 clones; approximately 81% of them were counted only once. 1.5% to 2% of the sample belongs to the ten largest clones.

Note on this clone: No cognate antigen has been identified for it. Base-call qualities are not available, and no considerably larger clone is one nucleotide away.

In the prospective study, participants were roughly 18 to 95 years old, resided in 24 geographic areas of the United States, and were enrolled through a virtual design. In the prospective study, cohorts were assigned on the basis of participant-reported clinical history obtained from a screening survey and a study questionnaire. Exposed participants had been in contact, within 2 weeks of entering the study, with a person who had a PCR-confirmed or clinician-diagnosed case of COVID-19. In the prospective study, whole blood, serum and a nasopharyngeal or oropharyngeal swab were collected from each participant by mobile phlebotomists. Additional blood draws and questionnaires over an approximately 2-month period could optionally be provided by prospective study participants. Prospective study blood samples were shipped either frozen or at room temperature before DNA extraction. Material for sequencing was PBMCs or T cells enriched from blood (not recorded which). The sequence was collected from a woman aged 30 to 39 who had been exposed to COVID-19.

In nucleotide form, the sequence is TGTGCCAGCAGCCAACGTAAGGGACAGATTTTCACCGGGGAGCTGTTTTTT. The translation is CASSQRKGQIFTGELFF. Here the chain combines TRBV3-1 (or the pseudogene TRBV3-2) and TRBJ2-2; 7 nucleotides in the junction match TRBD1. Trimming removed 2 bases from V and 4 bases from J; the gene matches leave 10 bases unexplained. Based on the germline V gene (reference sequence), the CDR1 and CDR2 sequences are LGHDT and YNNKEL. The CDR3, from cysteine to phenylalanine, totals 17 residues. Kept here is only the CDR3 DNA, which spans 51 bases and is read in frame from base 1.